This T cell receptor beta chain was captured in a study of T cell responses to AZD1222 COVID-19 vaccine. Turning to this clone: Its antigen is unknown.

J was trimmed by 4 bases and V by 1 base; bases with no gene match: 2. Germline assignment: CDR1 SGHKS and CDR2 YYEKEE (reference sequence). The CDR3 totals 16 residues. Findings of the study overall: Across the whole spike, CD4 TCRs peaked at regions 160-218 and 743-854. Donors were chiefly white British, with a greater number of females, and clonal diversity was perhaps underestimated. Just a handful of AZD1222 recipients tested seropositive at baseline. Compared with day 0, the breadth and depth of the Spike-specific TCR repertoire rose significantly after two doses of AZD1222.

Profiling relied on immunoSEQ multiplex PCR, and the TCRdb table lists in-frame clones only, not all of them. The table includes over 150,000 clones, about 93% detected once. The receptor was derived from an adult who received the MenACWY meningococcal vaccine as a control. Specimen: peripheral blood, collected 28 days after the second dose of the MenACWY control vaccine. The gene calls are TRBV5-5 and TRBJ2-2; the match to TRBD2 covers 12 bases. The CDR3 protein is CASSLLLAGGTGELFF. As DNA, the CDR3 is TGTGCCAGCAGCTTGTTACTAGCGGGGGGCACCGGGGAGCTGTTTTTT.